The 18 T cell receptor beta chains below all came from one sample that was sequenced in a study of blood T cell repertoires in COVID-19. Clones were read by immunoSEQ multiplex PCR, and TCRdb kept only the in-frame ones, dropping some. Of more than 95,000 clones in the sample, roughly 82% were seen once. Sequencing was carried out using peripheral blood. The receptors derive from a man at least 80 years old with acute or convalescent COVID-19.

This chain joins TRBV7-2 and TRBJ2-4; possibly TRBD2 for D (7 bases). Trimming removed 7 bases at V and 9 bases at J, with 13 bases between. From germline, CDR1 is SGHTA and CDR2 FQGNSA. The CDR3 loop spans 12 amino acids. The DNA of the CDR3 is TGTGCCAGCAAGGGGGGGCTTGGCATTCAGTACTTC. Its translation is CASKGGLGIQYF. Variable domain in full (rest from reference TRBV7-2 and TRBJ2-4): GAGVSQSPSNKVTEKGKDVELRCDPISGHTALYWYRQSLGQGLEFLIYFQGNSAPDKSGLPSDRFSAERTGGSVSTLTIQRTQQEDSAVYLCASKGGLGIQYFGAGTRLSVL.

The CDR3 nucleotides read TGTGCCAGCTATCCTCGGGGGGCGAACACTGAAGCTTTCTTT. Translated: CASYPRGANTEAFF. The chain combines TRBV7-2 with TRBJ1-1; D is possibly TRBD1 (6 bases). V was clipped by 8 bases and J by 1 base, with 14 bases between them. The CDR3 totals 14 residues. Germline V gene lookup returns CDR1 SGHTA and CDR2 FQGNSA.

This clone has just one count. The rearrangement uses TRBV24-1 and TRBJ2-1; TRBD1 matches at 11 bases. Germline-derived CDR1 and CDR2 are KGHDR and SFDVKD. The CDR3 loop spans 16 amino acids. Losses at the gene ends were 4 bases for V and 6 bases for J; bases not matched to a gene: 7. The CDR3 sequence is CATSDADRGLINEQFF. CDR3 DNA: TGTGCCACCAGTGACGCGGACAGGGGGCTCATCAATGAGCAGTTCTTC.

On this clone: Other DNA sequences in this sample translate to the same CDR3. V is TRBV7-2 and J is TRBJ2-3; D gene unclear. The germline V and J ends were trimmed by 1 base and 3 bases, with 5 bases remaining between them. Germline values: CDR1 SGHTA, CDR2 FQGNSA. This CDR3 region has 13 residues. CDR3 sequence reads: CASSLDYTDTQYF. In DNA, the CDR3 is TGTGCCAGCAGCTTAGACTATACAGATACGCAGTATTTT. The whole variable domain, remainder taken from reference TRBV7-2 and TRBJ2-3, is GAGVSQSPSNKVTEKGKDVELRCDPISGHTALYWYRQSLGQGLEFLIYFQGNSAPDKSGLPSDRFSAERTGGSVSTLTIQRTQQEDSAVYLCASSLDYTDTQYFGPGTRLTVL.

V usage is TRBV5-4 and J usage is TRBJ1-1, with a weak D call TRBD1 (5 bases). Trimming left V 0 bases short and J 6 bases short, with 9 bases between. The germline V gene has CDR1 SGHNT and CDR2 YYREEE (reference sequence). CDR3 length: 13 amino acids. This CDR3 is CASSLGQIPEAFF. CDR3 nucleotides: TGTGCCAGCAGCTTGGGACAGATCCCTGAAGCTTTCTTT. The full variable domain, completed using reference TRBV5-4 and TRBJ1-1, is ETGVTQSPTHLIKTRGQQVTLRCSSQSGHNTVSWYQQALGQGPQFIFQYYREEENGRGNFPPRFSGLQFPNYSSELNVNALELDDSALYLCASSLGQIPEAFFGQGTRLTVV.

This clone was seen once. V is TRBV29-1 and J is TRBJ2-3, with D perhaps TRBD1 (6 bases). From germline, CDR1 is SQVTM and CDR2 ANQGSEA. The CDR3 spans 11 residues. V lost 6 bases to trimming and J lost 4 bases, with 8 bases between them. The CDR3 sequence is CSVKGADTQYF. CDR3 DNA sequence: TGCAGCGTGAAGGGGGCAGATACGCAGTATTTT.

V is TRBV28 and J is TRBJ1-1, with 9 bases identical to TRBD1. The CDR3 loop spans 14 amino acids. The germline V gene encodes CDR1 MDHEN and CDR2 SYDVKM. Trimming took 8 bases from V and 4 from J; bases not matched to a gene: 8. The CDR3 loop reads CASRRDRVGTEAFF. The CDR3 coding sequence is TGTGCCAGCCGCCGGGACAGGGTGGGCACTGAAGCTTTCTTT.

The chain carries TRBV6-4 and TRBJ2-3; D is possibly TRBD2 (5 bases). CDR1 and CDR2 from the germline V gene are MRHNA and SNTAGT. The germline V and J ends were trimmed by 6 bases and 8 bases, with 15 bases remaining between them. The CDR3 length is 13 residues. This chain's CDR3 is CASSQAEAGTQYF. The CDR3 nucleotides read TGTGCCAGCAGCCAGGCGGAGGCGGGTACGCAGTATTTT.

This clone occurred once. The rearrangement uses TRBV5-6 and TRBJ1-3; 7 bases line up with TRBD1. After removal of 4 bases from V and 0 bases from J, the junction contained 4 bases not matched to a gene. Germline V gene data show CDR1 as SGHDT and CDR2 as YYEEEE. This CDR3 contains 15 residues. The CDR3 coding sequence is TGTGCCAGCAGCGCGGGACAGTACTCTGGAAACACCATATATTTT. The encoded protein is CASSAGQYSGNTIYF.

The V gene is TRBV28, the J gene TRBJ1-1, with D possibly being TRBD1 (6 bases). The CDR3 has 15 residues. Germline values: CDR1 MDHEN, CDR2 SYDVKM. Trimming left V 6 bases short and J 1 base short, with 15 bases between. The CDR3 here is CASRAQGHRNTEAFF. DNA for the CDR3: TGTGCCAGCAGGGCGCAGGGGCATAGGAACACTGAAGCTTTCTTT.

V is TRBV18 and J is TRBJ1-1, with 7 positions matching TRBD1. V was pared by 2 bases and J by 7 bases, with 7 bases of the junction left unmatched. CDR3 length: 14 residues. In germline, CDR1 is KGHSH, CDR2 LQKENI. The CDR3 DNA follows: TGTGCCAGCTCACCAGCCCAGGGGGGAGATGAAGCTTTCTTT. Amino acid sequence: CASSPAQGGDEAFF.

The V call is TRBV18, the J call TRBJ1-4; 7 nucleotides match TRBD1. Germline V gene data show CDR1 as KGHSH and CDR2 as LQKENI. The V gene end was trimmed by 2 bases and the J gene end by 8 bases; junction bases not matched to a gene: 8. CDR3 size: 15 residues. The CDR3 DNA reads as TGTGCCAGCTCACCAAGGGGGCAGGTTGAAGAAAAACTGTTTTTT. Protein product: CASSPRGQVEEKLFF.

This clone appeared a single time. V and J are TRBV7-8 and TRBJ2-3, with 8 bases matching TRBD1. CDR1 and CDR2 from the germline V gene are SGHVS and FQNEAQ. This CDR3 has 15 residues. Trimming cost V 5 bases and J 5 bases; bases outside gene matches: 9. CDR3 protein: CASSTRTGMLDTQYF. Written as DNA, the CDR3 is TGTGCCAGCAGCACGCGGACAGGGATGTTAGATACGCAGTATTTT.

The gene calls are TRBV10-2 and TRBJ1-3; D unresolved. Trimming stripped 8 bases from V and 0 bases from J, with 11 bases between. Germline assignment: CDR1 WSHSY and CDR2 SAAADI. CDR3 length: 14 amino acids. CDR3 sequence (DNA): TGCGCCAGCTTAGGAGTGCTCTCTGGAAACACCATATATTTT. Encoded protein: CASLGVLSGNTIYF.

The V call is TRBV6-5, the J call TRBJ2-7; 7 nucleotides match TRBD1. Germline CDR1 and CDR2: MNHEY and SVGAGI. Germline trimming cut 4 bases from V and 4 bases from J; bases unmatched to any gene: 4. The CDR3 loop spans 13 amino acids. Written as DNA, the CDR3 is TGTGCCAGCAGTTGGGAACAGGGGTACGAGCAGTACTTC. Translation: CASSWEQGYEQYF.

J is TRBJ1-2 and V is TRBV19; possible D gene TRBD1, 6 bases. This CDR3 region has 16 residues. Germline V gives CDR1 LNHDA, CDR2 SQIVND (reference sequence). With 7 bases removed from V and 4 bases from J, the gap between germline ends came to 22 bases. CDR3 in DNA: TGTGCCAGTATGGCCTCCGGGACAACCTTTTTCTATGGCTACACCTTC. Amino acid sequence: CASMASGTTFFYGYTF. The full variable domain, completed using reference TRBV19 and TRBJ1-2, is DGGITQSPKYLFRKEGQNVTLSCEQNLNHDAMYWYRQDPGQGLRLIYYSQIVNDFQKGDIAEGYSVSREKKESFPLTVTSAQKNPTAFYLCASMASGTTFFYGYTFGSGTRLTVV.

There are a few counts of this clone. The V and J genes are TRBV9 and TRBJ2-7; D gene ambiguous. The germline gives CDR1 SGDLS, CDR2 YYNGEE. CDR3 length: 14 residues. V dropped 4 bases and J dropped 2 bases, with 13 bases sitting between them. CDR3 amino acids: CASSKTQVTYEQYF. For the CDR3, the DNA is TGTGCCAGCAGCAAGACGCAGGTCACCTACGAGCAGTACTTC.

The chain recombines TRBV5-1 with TRBJ1-3, with 8 bases that match TRBD1. Per germline, CDR1 SGHRS and CDR2 YFSETQ. The V and J ends lost 2 bases and 0 bases, in that order; junction bases with no gene match: 10. This CDR3 has 18 residues. The CDR3 here is CASSLDRGGGSSGNTIYF. In DNA, the CDR3 is TGCGCCAGCAGCTTAGACAGGGGAGGAGGAAGCTCTGGAAACACCATATATTTT.